This T cell receptor beta chain emerged from a study of technical replicates of blood from four donors. Germline CDR1 reads SGHTA; CDR2 reads FQGNSA. The length of the CDR3 is 15 residues. V was cut by 2 bases and J by 2 bases, with 13 bases left in between. The assay was immunoSEQ multiplex PCR, and TCRdb's table has in-frame clones only and misses some. The data contain 50,000 to 80,000 clones, around 89% of them singletons. The receptor comes from a human donor in good health. Some clones in this sample may be carry-over from other donors' samples. This chain uses TRBV7-2 with TRBJ2-7, with D maybe TRBD1 (6 bases). Sample: PBMCs. The CDR3 region is CASSLSQDRAYEQYF. For the CDR3, the DNA is TGTGCCAGCAGCTTATCCCAGGACAGAGCCTACGAGCAGTACTTC.